The rows below give T cell receptor beta chains drawn from one sample of a study of T cells after yellow fever vaccination. One entry per CDR3 protein results from TCRdb running MiXCR on the 5' RACE reads. This table holds about 550,000 distinct CDR3 sequences, roughly 21% found once. Specimen: PBMCs, collected 15 days after the yellow fever booster vaccination. These receptor sequences come from a man aged 30-40 years who received the YFV17D yellow fever vaccine. Each CDR3 is given with its conserved first and last residue. Fields, in order: V gene, J gene, clone size, D gene, CDR3 DNA, CDR3 protein. The D gene is left open where the match is weak. Rows give clone size only sometimes, using once, few, many, or a class for an expanded clone.

TRBV5-1,TRBJ2-7,once,TRBD2,TGCGCCAGCAGCCCCACCTCACAAGCGGGAGACGAGCAGTACTTC,CASSPTSQAGDEQYF
TRBV4-2,TRBJ2-1,many,TRBD2,TGTGCCAGCAGCCAAGTAGCGGGAGGTTTCGTGTCCTACAATGAGCAGTTCTTC,CASSQVAGGFVSYNEQFF
TRBV5-4,TRBJ2-7,.,TRBD2,TGTGCCAGCAGCTTACCAGCGGGAGGGCTTCTGGGCGAGCAGTACTTC,CASSLPAGGLLGEQYF
TRBV29-1,TRBJ2-7,few,.,TGCAGCGTTGACACAGGGACCGACGAGCAGTACTTC,CSVDTGTDEQYF
TRBV29-1,TRBJ2-1,few,TRBD2,TGCAGCGGGGGGACTAGCGGTTACAATGAGCAGTTCTTC,CSGGTSGYNEQFF
TRBV6-6,TRBJ2-1,.,.,TGCGCAGGTGGGCCCTACAATGAGCAGTTCTTC,CAGGPYNEQFF
TRBV2,TRBJ2-5,once,TRBD2,TGTGCCAGCACCCCGCTGGGCGGGAGAGGAGAGACCCAGTACTTC,CASTPLGGRGETQYF
TRBV6-4,TRBJ2-2,.,.,TGTGCCAGCAGTGACTCTTACGGGGAGCTGTTTTTT,CASSDSYGELFF
TRBV7-2,TRBJ2-5,once,TRBD2,TGTGCCAGCAGTTTTAGCGGGAGCTTAGAGACCCAGTACTTC,CASSFSGSLETQYF
TRBV29-1,TRBJ1-2,.,.,TGCAGCGTTGCAGGGAGGGATGGCTACACCTTC,CSVAGRDGYTF
TRBV3-1,TRBJ2-7,.,TRBD1,TGTGCCAGCAGTTGGAAGACAGGGAATATAGTTGACGAGCAGTACTTC,CASSWKTGNIVDEQYF
TRBV12-3/TRBV12-4,TRBJ2-7,few,TRBD1,TGTGCCAGCAGTTTAGCGTCAGGGGGCGCCTCCTACGAGCAGTACTTC,CASSLASGGASYEQYF
TRBV20-1,TRBJ2-3,.,.,TGCAGTTTTCTCTCTGACCGCACAGATACGCAGTATTTT,CSFLSDRTDTQYF
TRBV4-3,TRBJ2-5,.,.,TGCGCCAGCAGCCTAAACCCAGGGTGGGAGACCCAGTACTTC,CASSLNPGWETQYF
TRBV3-1,TRBJ2-7,few,TRBD2,TGTGCCAGCAGCCAAGCCATACTAGCGGGAGCCTACGAGCAGTACTTC,CASSQAILAGAYEQYF
TRBV27,TRBJ2-1,few,TRBD2,TGTGCCAGCAGATCGGGACTAGACTACAATGAGCAGTTCTTC,CASRSGLDYNEQFF
TRBV29-1,TRBJ2-6,few,TRBD1,TGCAGCGTTCGGGACAGGGTATTCTCTGGGGCCAACGTCCTGACTTTC,CSVRDRVFSGANVLTF
TRBV29-1,TRBJ2-6,.,.,TGCAGCGTTCATTTACTGGAGGGTACTGGGGCCAACGTCCTGACTTTC,CSVHLLEGTGANVLTF
TRBV19,TRBJ2-7,few,TRBD1,TGTGCCAGTAGTATCGACAGGGTAAACGAGCAGTACTTC,CASSIDRVNEQYF
TRBV4-3,TRBJ2-3,few,TRBD2,TGCGCCAGCAGCCAACTCCCTTCTAGCGGGAAGTTCGCAGATACGCAGTATTTT,CASSQLPSSGKFADTQYF
TRBV18,TRBJ1-2,few,TRBD1,TGTGCCAGCTCACTCGTTGGTGGACAGGCACACAGACCCGGCTATGGCTACACCTTC,CASSLVGGQAHRPGYGYTF
TRBV11-2,TRBJ2-3,few,.,TGTGCCAGCAGCCCATTGGAGCCAGATACGCAGTATTTT,CASSPLEPDTQYF
TRBV2,TRBJ2-7,.,.,TGTGCCAGCAGTGAAATTGGGGGACCCTACGAGCAGTACTTC,CASSEIGGPYEQYF
TRBV3-1,TRBJ2-5,few,.,TGTGCCAGCAGCCCGAATTTGCTAGCGCAAGAGACCCAGTACTTC,CASSPNLLAQETQYF
TRBV5-1,TRBJ2-2,few,TRBD2,TGCGCCAGCAGCTTGGCGGGTAGCGGGAGTTCCGGGGAGCTGTTTTTT,CASSLAGSGSSGELFF
TRBV4-3,TRBJ1-6,.,.,TGCGCCAGCAGCCGAAGGGCCGACCTCCCGCCCCTCCACTTT,CASSRRADLPPLHF
TRBV20-1,TRBJ2-3,few,.,TGCAGTGCTATCTCAGAACTAATCGCGAGCGCCCATACGCAGTATTTT,CSAISELIASAHTQYF
TRBV3-1,TRBJ2-1,.,.,TGTGCCAGCAGGCCTCGGGTGGCCCCGGGCTACAATGAGCAGTTCTTC,CASRPRVAPGYNEQFF
TRBV6-2/TRBV6-3,TRBJ2-1,few,.,TGTGCCAGCACCTTCGTTTTGGGGGATGAGCAGTTCTTC,CASTFVLGDEQFF
TRBV27,TRBJ2-7,.,.,TGTGCCAGCAGTTTTCAGGACAACTACGAGCAGTACTTC,CASSFQDNYEQYF
TRBV7-2,TRBJ2-1,.,.,TGTGCCAGCAGCTTAGGGGTCCTACTGGGATATGAGCAGTTCTTC,CASSLGVLLGYEQFF
TRBV7-9,TRBJ2-2,.,.,TGTGCCAGCAGCGAGGACGGGTTCACCGGGGAGCTGTTTTTT,CASSEDGFTGELFF
TRBV5-1,TRBJ2-1,.,.,TGCGCCAGCAGCCCGAGAACAGGGACTCGGGGGAGCTACAATGAGCAGTTCTTC,CASSPRTGTRGSYNEQFF
TRBV5-1,TRBJ1-1,.,.,TGCGCCAGCAGCTCGTCTCCCACAGGGAACACTGAAGCTTTCTTT,CASSSSPTGNTEAFF
TRBV10-3,TRBJ2-5,.,.,TGTGCCATCAGTGAGGGGGAGCGAGAGACCCAGTACTTC,CAISEGERETQYF
TRBV7-2,TRBJ2-3,.,.,TGTGCCAGCAGTCCCCCATCCTCGAGTACGCAGTATTTT,CASSPPSSSTQYF
TRBV29-1,TRBJ2-7,.,TRBD2,TGCAGCGGAACCGGGACTAGCGGGAGCGGCGAGCAGTACTTC,CSGTGTSGSGEQYF
TRBV4-3,TRBJ1-3,few,.,TGCGCCAGCAGCCAGGATTCACAGGGTTTTGGAAACACCATATATTTT,CASSQDSQGFGNTIYF
TRBV7-9,TRBJ2-5,few,.,TGTGCCAGCAGCTTAGTATTCCAAGAGACCCAGTACTTC,CASSLVFQETQYF
TRBV4-3,TRBJ2-7,.,.,TGCGCCAGCAGCCAAGATCGCTCGCGGGCTGCCTACGAGCAGTACTTC,CASSQDRSRAAYEQYF
TRBV5-1,TRBJ2-5,.,.,TGCGCCAGCAGCTTGGGATGGGGATCGCTAGAGACCCAGTACTTC,CASSLGWGSLETQYF
TRBV7-9,TRBJ2-5,few,TRBD2,TGTGCCAGCAGCCCTGGACAAGCGGGACTAGAGACCCAGTACTTC,CASSPGQAGLETQYF
TRBV4-3,TRBJ2-2,.,.,TGCGCCAGCAGCCAAGAGGGAGGCGGACCAACCGGGGAGCTGTTTTTT,CASSQEGGGPTGELFF
TRBV7-2,TRBJ2-5,few,.,TGTGCCAGCACCAGAGGGGCGGCGGAGACCCAGTACTTC,CASTRGAAETQYF
TRBV9,TRBJ2-5,few,TRBD1,TGTGCCAGCAGCGTAGTAGGACAGGGGCAAGAGACCCAGTACTTC,CASSVVGQGQETQYF
TRBV2,TRBJ2-7,few,.,TGTGCCAGCAGTTCGGCCAGCTCCTACGAGCAGTACTTC,CASSSASSYEQYF